The 7 T cell receptor beta chains given below trace back to one sample, sequenced in a study of cytotoxic CD8 clonotypes in ibrutinib-treated CLL. Using immunoSEQ multiplex PCR, the repertoire was profiled, and TCRdb retains in-frame clones only, with some absent. Of 110,000 to 150,000 clones in the sample, approximately 90% were seen once. The sample here was PBMCs, taken after 12 months of ibrutinib treatment. The origin of the receptors is a human donor with chronic lymphocytic leukemia.

V usage is TRBV9 and J usage is TRBJ2-7, with 9 bases fitting TRBD1. The germline gives CDR1 SGDLS, CDR2 YYNGEE. The V gene end was trimmed by 4 bases and the J gene end by 4 bases; junction bases not matched to a gene: 6. CDR3 length: 14 residues. The CDR3 sequence: CASSLGTGTYEQYF. In nucleotides, the CDR3 is TGTGCCAGCAGCCTTGGGACAGGGACGTACGAGCAGTACTTC.

On this clone itself: Sequence at one end of the junction differs from germline and may be a read error. V gene TRBV6-5 combines with J gene TRBJ1-5; D might be TRBD1 (6 bases). The CDR3 extends over 15 amino acids. The germline CDR1 and CDR2 sequences are MNHEY and SVGAGI. The CDR3: CATSPRPGGNEPQHF. The CDR3 DNA reads as TGTGCCACCAGTCCCCGACCCGGGGGCAACGAGCCCCAGCATTTT.

The chain has TRBV6-5 and TRBJ2-5, with D possibly matching TRBD1 (7 bases). Germline values: CDR1 MNHEY, CDR2 SVGAGI. The CDR3 is 16 residues long. The germline V and J ends were trimmed by 2 bases and 6 bases, with 19 bases remaining between them. The CDR3: CASSYDRERRGQTQYF. The CDR3 region has the DNA TGTGCCAGCAGTTACGATCGGGAGAGAAGGGGGCAGACCCAGTACTTC.

This clone is a singleton in its sample. The V gene is TRBV4-1, the J gene TRBJ1-5; 11 bases agree with TRBD1. The CDR3 spans 14 residues. The ends lost 4 bases at V and 6 bases at J; junction bases unmatched: 2. Germline V gives CDR1 MGHRA, CDR2 YSYEKL. For the CDR3, the DNA is TGCGCCAGCAGCCCGGACAGGGGGCCTCAGCCCCAGCATTTT. Protein sequence: CASSPDRGPQPQHF.

The J gene is TRBJ1-5, the V gene TRBV6-1; unclear D gene. Trimming pared 3 bases from V and 9 bases from J, leaving 18 bases between. The CDR3 loop spans 15 amino acids. Germline CDR1 is MNHNS and CDR2 is SASEGT. The CDR3 reads CASSERQSLSRPQHF. CDR3 coding DNA: TGTGCCAGCAGTGAGCGGCAGTCCCTAAGTCGGCCCCAGCATTTT.

The gene calls are TRBV27 and TRBJ2-7, with a weak D call TRBD2 (5 bases). CDR3 size: 13 residues. Germline loops: CDR1 MNHEY, CDR2 SMNVEV (reference sequence). V lost 5 bases and J lost 6, with 14 bases in between. In DNA form, the CDR3 reads TGTGCCAGCAGTCCACTCCGGGGTACCGAGCAGTACTTC. Its translation is CASSPLRGTEQYF.

The chain has TRBV18 and TRBJ2-1, with D perhaps TRBD2 (6 bases). This CDR3 spans 14 amino acids. Per the germline V gene, CDR1 is KGHSH and CDR2 is LQKENI. Trimming removed 2 bases from V and 6 bases from J, with 11 bases in between. Here the CDR3 reads CASSPKTRFNEQFF. CDR3 in DNA: TGTGCCAGCTCACCAAAGACTAGGTTCAATGAGCAGTTCTTC.